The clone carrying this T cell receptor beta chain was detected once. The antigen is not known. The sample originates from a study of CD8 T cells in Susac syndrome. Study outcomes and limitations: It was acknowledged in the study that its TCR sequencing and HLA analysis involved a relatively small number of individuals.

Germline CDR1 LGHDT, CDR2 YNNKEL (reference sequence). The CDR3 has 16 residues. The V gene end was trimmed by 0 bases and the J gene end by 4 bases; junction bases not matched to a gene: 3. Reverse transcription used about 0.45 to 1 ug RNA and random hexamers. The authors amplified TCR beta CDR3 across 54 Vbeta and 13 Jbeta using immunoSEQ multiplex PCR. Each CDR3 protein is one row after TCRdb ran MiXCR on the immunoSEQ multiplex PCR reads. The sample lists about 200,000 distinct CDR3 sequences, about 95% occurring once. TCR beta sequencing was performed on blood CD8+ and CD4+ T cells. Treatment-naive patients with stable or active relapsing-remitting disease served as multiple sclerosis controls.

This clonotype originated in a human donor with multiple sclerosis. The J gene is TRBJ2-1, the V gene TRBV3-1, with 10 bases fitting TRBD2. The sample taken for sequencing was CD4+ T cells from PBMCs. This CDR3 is CASSQDPLAGYNEQFF. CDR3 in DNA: TGTGCCAGCAGCCAAGATCCACTAGCGGGATACAATGAGCAGTTCTTC.